These T cell receptor beta chains were read from a single sample in a study of T cell responses to AZD1222 COVID-19 vaccine. Assay used: immunoSEQ multiplex PCR; TCRdb lists only in-frame clones, some missing. Of fewer than 200,000 clones in the sample, approximately 90% are singletons; the top ten hold 4.4%. The material sequenced was peripheral blood, taken on day 0 of MenACWY control vaccination. These receptors all stem from an adult in good health. The CDR3 runs from the conserved cysteine through the conserved F or W. A D gene is named only where the DNA matches it firmly. The size field is filled for only some rows; it gives once, few, many or a size class.

CDR3,DNA,V,J,D,size
CASSLMAGASTEAFF,TGTGCCAGCAGCTTAATGGCGGGGGCGTCAACTGAAGCTTTCTTT,TRBV7-3,TRBJ1-1,-,-
CSASGPEQYF,TGCAGTGCTAGCGGGCCGGAGCAGTACTTC,TRBV20-1,TRBJ2-7,-,-
CAWSVETSGFYNEQFF,TGTGCCTGGAGTGTTGAGACTAGCGGGTTCTACAATGAGCAGTTCTTC,TRBV30,TRBJ2-1,TRBD2,-
CATSKDTGSNQPQHF,TGTGCCACCAGCAAGGACACCGGATCAAATCAGCCCCAGCATTTT,TRBV15,TRBJ1-5,-,-
CAWSVSADTQYF,TGTGCCTGGAGTGTATCGGCAGATACGCAGTATTTT,TRBV30,TRBJ2-3,-,-
CASSYGGPQHF,TGTGCCAGCAGTTACGGGGGGCCCCAGCATTTT,TRBV6-5,TRBJ1-5,-,-
CASSLHNTEAFF,TGTGCCAGCAGCTTACACAACACTGAAGCTTTCTTT,TRBV11-2,TRBJ1-1,-,-
CAISGLTGQGEAFF,TGTGCCATCAGTGGCCTAACGGGACAGGGTGAAGCTTTCTTT,TRBV10-3,TRBJ1-1,TRBD1,-
CASIGTAQNTEAFF,TGTGCCAGCATAGGGACAGCCCAGAACACTGAAGCTTTCTTT,TRBV7-9,TRBJ1-1,TRBD1,-
CASSWGLIYEQYF,TGTGCCAGCAGCTGGGGACTCATCTACGAGCAGTACTTC,TRBV7-9,TRBJ2-7,-,-
CAITSGLAGGSGEQYF,TGTGCCATCACTTCGGGACTAGCGGGAGGGTCGGGCGAGCAGTACTTC,TRBV10-3,TRBJ2-7,TRBD2,-
CASNASGRRSYEQYF,TGTGCCAGCAACGCTAGCGGGAGGAGATCCTACGAGCAGTACTTC,TRBV28,TRBJ2-7,TRBD2,once
CASTTEYGYTF,TGTGCCAGTACGACGGAATATGGCTACACCTTC,TRBV19,TRBJ1-2,-,-
CASSLSPGENTEAFF,TGTGCCAGCAGCTTGTCTCCAGGGGAGAACACTGAAGCTTTCTTT,TRBV7-6,TRBJ1-1,-,-
CASSRTDPYGYTF,TGTGCCAGCAGTCGGACAGACCCTTATGGCTACACCTTC,TRBV12-3/TRBV12-4,TRBJ1-2,-,-
CASSQKALAGVTDTQYF,TGTGCCAGCAGCCAAAAAGCCCTAGCGGGAGTAACAGATACGCAGTATTTT,TRBV2,TRBJ2-3,TRBD2,-
CASSPHTSGPYEQYF,TGTGCCAGCAGCCCCCACACTAGCGGGCCCTACGAGCAGTACTTC,TRBV9,TRBJ2-7,TRBD2,-
CASSQTGFVYGYTF,TGCGCCAGCAGCCAAACAGGGTTCGTCTATGGCTACACCTTC,TRBV4-1,TRBJ1-2,-,-
CATLSTGSSYNEQFF,TGTGCCACCCTCAGTACGGGGAGCTCCTACAATGAGCAGTTCTTC,TRBV15,TRBJ2-1,-,-
CASSLTGTHEQYF,TGTGCCAGCAGCCTGACAGGGACCCACGAGCAGTACTTC,TRBV3-1/TRBV3-2,TRBJ2-7,TRBD1,-
CASSVGLQNIQYF,TGTGCCAGCAGCGTAGGTCTCCAAAACATTCAGTACTTC,TRBV7-3,TRBJ2-4,-,-
CASSLATGASYGYTF,TGTGCCAGCAGCTTAGCGACAGGGGCAAGCTATGGCTACACCTTC,TRBV7-2,TRBJ1-2,TRBD1,-
CASSQDLLAGVPGELFF,TGTGCCAGCAGCCAAGATTTGCTAGCGGGAGTCCCAGGGGAGCTGTTTTTT,TRBV3-1/TRBV3-2,TRBJ2-2,TRBD2,-
CASSTLRGGRATDTQYF,TGTGCCAGCAGCACCCTAAGGGGCGGGAGAGCCACAGATACGCAGTATTTT,TRBV7-9,TRBJ2-3,TRBD2,-
CASSSNTGTLVGGTEAFF,TGTGCCAGCAGTTCAAATACCGGGACCCTTGTAGGGGGCACTGAAGCTTTCTTT,TRBV27,TRBJ1-1,-,-
CATSDLSGDSYNEQFF,TGTGCCACCAGTGATTTGTCCGGGGACAGCTACAATGAGCAGTTCTTC,TRBV24-1,TRBJ2-1,TRBD1,-
CASSPQLAGGPSSYNEQFF,TGTGCCAGCAGCCCCCAGCTAGCGGGAGGGCCGAGCTCCTACAATGAGCAGTTCTTC,TRBV7-9,TRBJ2-1,TRBD2,-
CASSLSLNTEAFF,TGTGCCAGCAGCCTCAGTCTGAACACTGAAGCTTTCTTT,TRBV2,TRBJ1-1,-,-
CASSFRTGESLHF,TGCGCCAGCAGCTTTAGGACAGGGGAGTCTCTCCACTTT,TRBV5-1,TRBJ1-6,TRBD1,-
CASSLGLQGANYGYTF,TGTGCCAGCAGCTTAGGCCTACAGGGAGCTAACTATGGCTACACCTTC,TRBV7-2,TRBJ1-2,-,-
CASRKIPSGNEQFF,TGTGCCAGCAGAAAAATTCCCTCAGGCAATGAGCAGTTCTTC,TRBV11-2,TRBJ2-1,-,-
CASREGLLSGQPQHF,TGTGCCAGCAGGGAGGGACTCCTGTCCGGTCAGCCCCAGCATTTT,TRBV6-5,TRBJ1-5,-,-
CSAAGAEGYTF,TGCAGTGCTGCGGGGGCGGAAGGCTACACCTTC,TRBV20-1,TRBJ1-2,-,-
CASSLQGYEQYF,TGTGCCAGCAGCTTACAAGGTTACGAGCAGTACTTC,TRBV7-2,TRBJ2-7,-,-
CASSLYPRLQGGRTTEAFF,TGTGCCAGCAGTTTATACCCCCGTCTACAGGGGGGTAGGACCACTGAAGCTTTCTTT,TRBV28,TRBJ1-1,TRBD1,-
CASRGTGDSFNQPQHF,TGTGCCAGTAGGGGGACAGGGGACTCCTTCAATCAGCCCCAGCATTTT,TRBV19,TRBJ1-5,TRBD1,-
CASSLPGQNQPQHF,TGTGCCAGCAGCTTACCTGGGCAGAATCAGCCCCAGCATTTT,TRBV13,TRBJ1-5,-,-
CASSPQGQGMNTEAFF,TGTGCCAGCTCACCACAGGGACAGGGGATGAACACTGAAGCTTTCTTT,TRBV18,TRBJ1-1,TRBD1,-
CASSYELALSTDTQYF,TGTGCCAGCAGTTATGAGCTAGCGCTTAGCACAGATACGCAGTATTTT,TRBV6-5,TRBJ2-3,-,-
CASSSRGNVNGYTF,TGTGCCAGTAGTTCAAGGGGAAATGTTAATGGCTACACCTTC,TRBV19,TRBJ1-2,-,-
CASSSRGAVYQPQHF,TGTGCCAGTAGTTCCAGGGGGGCGGTTTATCAGCCCCAGCATTTT,TRBV19,TRBJ1-5,TRBD1,-
CASSEVSGYYGYTF,TGTGCCAGCAGTGAGGTTTCAGGGTACTATGGCTACACCTTC,TRBV28,TRBJ1-2,-,-
CASSLDNGVNTEAFF,TGTGCCAGCAGCTTAGATAACGGAGTGAACACTGAAGCTTTCTTT,TRBV7-9,TRBJ1-1,-,-